Described below is a single T cell receptor (beta chain) sequence and its context. What it binds is not known. Germline loops: CDR1 MDHEN, CDR2 SYDVKM. V was trimmed by 6 bases and J by 9 bases, leaving 15 bases between them. The CDR3 is 14 amino acids. The sample is drawn from a study of blood T cells in healthy people across ages. General study findings and limits: Donor CMV infection status was unknown, possibly confounding age-related changes in expanded clonotypes. Diversity figures derived from one million T cells were judged to underestimate the true value.

Sample-barcoded 5' priming and a J-beta primer mix drove a second PCR of about 6 to 12 cycles. TCRdb processed the 5' RACE reads anew with MiXCR; each CDR3 protein has one entry. In the table there are about 1.5 million distinct CDR3 sequences, 35% to 45% of which are singletons. Drawn from each donor were roughly 10 milliliters of peripheral blood. Sample: blood. This clonotype was sampled from a woman in her late teens or twenties in good health. The gene calls are TRBV28 and TRBJ1-6; D is ambiguous. The CDR3 spells CASSPPSKFSPLHF. CDR3 DNA sequence: TGTGCCAGCAGCCCCCCGTCGAAGTTTTCACCCCTCCACTTT.